This T cell receptor beta chain is from a study of T cells in Graves' hyperthyroidism and ophthalmopathy. Study-wide background: Upon initial diagnosis and before any treatment, peripheral blood was collected.

This clonotype was seen repeatedly, ten times or more. These patients, aged 18 to 65, had recently diagnosed hyperthyroidism lasting under 2 months. Ahead of any ophthalmopathy symptoms, the blood sample was obtained at the first diagnosis of hyperthyroidism. V lost 5 bases, J lost 9 bases, and 16 bases lay in between. Germline CDR1 and CDR2: SGHAT and FQNNGV. The CDR3 contains 13 residues. There were TCR beta CDR3 regions amplified from RNA transcripts. Initially, a first-round RT-PCR of the TCR CDR3 employed the HTBI primer set. TCRdb ran MiXCR on the multiplex PCR reads and lists one entry per CDR3 protein. The repertoire holds 280,000 or so distinct CDR3 sequences, with less than 30% as singletons.

The clonotype was recovered from a man aged 35-49 years with Graves' hyperthyroidism that later progressed to Graves' ophthalmopathy. The genes are TRBV11-2 and TRBJ2-5; D is possibly TRBD2 (6 bases). Specimen: blood. This CDR3 reads CASSQESPGAQYF. In nucleotides, the CDR3 is TGTGCCAGCAGCCAGGAAAGCCCGGGGGCCCAGTACTTC.